This T cell receptor (beta chain) was found in a study of T cells in tuberculosis. Overall study findings and caveats: GMM-specific TCRs were nearer to active tuberculosis alpha repertoires, suggesting expansion. Shorter CDR3-alpha in active tuberculosis partly drove smaller distances.

Comments on this clone: No antigen is known for it.

This CDR3 contains 16 residues. The ends lost 1 base at V and 1 base at J; junction bases unmatched: 3. Germline V gene sequence: CDR1 SEHNR, CDR2 FQNEAQ (reference sequence). Sequencing was performed with immunoSEQ multiplex PCR; in TCRdb, only in-frame clones are kept and a portion is missing. Of about 28,000 clones listed, around 91% were seen once; the top ten hold 5.5% to 6.5%. Sequencing was carried out using PBMCs. J is TRBJ1-5 and V is TRBV7-9; 8 bases agree with TRBD1. The receptor comes from a donor aged 10-30 years with latent tuberculosis or without tuberculosis infection. The CDR3 loop reads CASSLGGQGSNQPQHF. DNA for the CDR3: TGTGCCAGCAGCTTAGGCGGACAGGGAAGCAATCAGCCCCAGCATTTT.